The 23 T cell receptor beta chains below were found in one sample sequenced in a study of CD8+ T cells in alopecia areata. Extracted RNA was reverse transcribed, and the resulting cDNA served as sequencing template. Assay used: immunoSEQ multiplex PCR; TCRdb lists only in-frame clones, some missing. The repertoire holds more than 100,000 clones, with 55% as singletons. The source material was CD4+ T cells sorted from blood. These receptors came from a human donor in good health.

The chain carries TRBV6-5 and TRBJ1-1; D is undetermined. The CDR3 spans 15 residues. From germline, CDR1 is MNHEY and CDR2 SVGAGI. V lost 0 bases to trimming and J lost 4 bases, with 12 bases between them. DNA for the CDR3: TGTGCCAGCAGTTACTCTGAGGAGGCGAGCACTGAAGCTTTCTTT. It is translated as CASSYSEEASTEAFF.

J is TRBJ2-5 and V is TRBV30, with 8 bases identical to TRBD2. The germline V gene encodes CDR1 GTSNPN and CDR2 SVGIG (reference sequence). V lost 2 bases, J lost 2 bases, and 4 bases stayed unmatched. The CDR3 spans 14 residues. CDR3 nucleotide sequence: TGTGCCTGGAGTCGGGGGGGGCCACAAGAGACCCAGTACTTC. This translates into CAWSRGGPQETQYF.

The chain couples TRBV30 to TRBJ1-4; D is perhaps TRBD1 (6 bases). This CDR3 spans 14 amino acids. Looked up from germline, CDR1 is GTSNPN and CDR2 is SVGIG (reference sequence). Between the trimmed V and J ends, which lost 0 bases and 6 bases, there was a span of 11 bases. The CDR3 DNA is TGTGCCTGGAGTGTCGGGGGGCCAGATGAAAAACTGTTTTTT. This translates into CAWSVGGPDEKLFF.

The chain carries TRBV30 and TRBJ1-2; D is unresolved. The V and J ends lost 4 bases and 5 bases respectively, with 8 bases between them. CDR1 and CDR2 from the germline V gene are GTSNPN and SVGIG (reference sequence). The CDR3 is made up of 11 amino acids. CDR3 amino acids: CAWTDLYGYTF. The DNA of the CDR3 is TGTGCCTGGACAGATCTTTATGGCTACACCTTC.

This chain links TRBV29-1 with TRBJ1-1; D is possibly TRBD1 (5 bases). V lost 5 bases to trimming and J lost 6 bases, with 16 bases between them. Germline V gene lookup returns CDR1 SQVTM and CDR2 ANQGSEA. The CDR3 has 13 residues. The DNA of the CDR3 is TGCAGCGTTTCAGCAGGGAGGTACGCTGAAGCTTTCTTT. The encoded protein is CSVSAGRYAEAFF.

This chain joins TRBV5-6 and TRBJ2-4, with TRBD1 as a possible D gene (6 bases). The CDR3 loop spans 14 amino acids. Trimming took 4 bases from V and 6 from J, leaving 14 bases between them. The germline V gene has CDR1 SGHDT and CDR2 YYEEEE. This chain's CDR3 is CASSAGQGGNIQYF. The CDR3 bases are TGTGCCAGCAGCGCAGGACAAGGGGGAAACATTCAGTACTTC.

By frequency in the sample, this clone is medium-sized. The V and J genes are TRBV7-3 and TRBJ2-2; D is uncertain. This CDR3 comprises 12 residues. Trimming pared 5 bases from V and 7 bases from J, leaving 8 bases between. Germline V gives CDR1 SGHTA, CDR2 FQGTGA. The CDR3 DNA follows: TGTGCCAGCAGCCGGACGGACGGGGAGCTGTTTTTT. Translation: CASSRTDGELFF.

The chain joins TRBV5-1 to TRBJ2-3; D is ambiguous. V gave up 7 bases and J gave up 0 bases, with 6 bases separating them. Germline values: CDR1 SGHRS, CDR2 YFSETQ. The CDR3 loop spans 12 amino acids. The CDR3 coding sequence is TGCGCCAGCTCGGCTAGCACAGATACGCAGTATTTT. Translation gives CASSASTDTQYF. Full variable domain (outside the CDR3, taken from reference TRBV5-1 and TRBJ2-3): KAGVTQTPRYLIKTRGQQVTLSCSPISGHRSVSWYQQTPGQGLQFLFEYFSETQRNKGNFPGRFSGRQFSNSRSEMNVSTLELGDSALYLCASSASTDTQYFGPGTRLTVL.

This sequence joins TRBV10-3 and TRBJ2-3, with 9 bases identical to TRBD1. With V trimmed by 8 bases and J by 0 bases, 6 bases remained unmatched. This CDR3 is 15 amino acids long. CDR1 is ENHRY, CDR2 SYGVKD, per germline. The CDR3 sequence: CAISWTGVSTDTQYF. In DNA, the CDR3 is TGTGCCATCTCATGGACAGGGGTTAGCACAGATACGCAGTATTTT.

V and J are TRBV4-1 and TRBJ2-5, with a tentative D call TRBD1 (5 bases). The length of the CDR3 is 17 residues. From germline, CDR1 is MGHRA and CDR2 YSYEKL. The ends were cut back, 0 bases at V and 1 base at J, with 15 bases in the middle. The CDR3 nucleotides are TGCGCCAGCAGCCAAGATCCTGGCAGGGCTGGCCAAGAGACCCAGTACTTC. It is translated as CASSQDPGRAGQETQYF.

The V call is TRBV4-2, the J call TRBJ2-7, with 7 bases that match TRBD1. V lost 2 bases to trimming and J lost 0 bases; unmatched junction nucleotides: 1. The CDR3 covers 14 residues. The V gene's germline CDR1 is LGHNA and CDR2 YNFKEQ. CDR3 sequence reads: CASSQRDSSYEQYF. The CDR3 DNA reads TGTGCCAGCAGCCAACGGGACAGCTCCTACGAGCAGTACTTC.

The chain has TRBV6-1 and TRBJ1-5; D gene unclear. CDR3 length equals 15 residues. The germline V gene has CDR1 MNHNS and CDR2 SASEGT. V was pared by 3 bases and J by 1 base, with 10 bases between. The CDR3 DNA sequence: TGTGCCAGCAGTGAGGGGTGGAGGAGCAATCAGCCCCAGCATTTT. The encoded protein is CASSEGWRSNQPQHF.

This clone was picked up a small number of times. This chain connects TRBV29-1 to TRBJ1-6, with 10 nucleotides matching TRBD1. With 5 bases clipped from V and 7 bases from J, the junction kept 11 bases outside the gene matches. CDR3 length equals 16 residues. Germline V gene lookup returns CDR1 SQVTM and CDR2 ANQGSEA. CDR3 DNA sequence: TGCAGCGTTTCATCTGGGGCGGGACAGGGGAATTCACCCCTCCACTTT. Residues: CSVSSGAGQGNSPLHF. Variable domain in full (rest from reference TRBV29-1 and TRBJ1-6): SAVISQKPSRDICQRGTSLTIQCQVDSQVTMMFWYRQQPGQSLTLIATANQGSEATYESGFVIDKFPISRPNLTFSTLTVSNMSPEDSSIYLCSVSSGAGQGNSPLHFGNGTRLTVT.

With regard to this clone: Other DNA sequences in the sample encode the same CDR3. V and J are TRBV20-1 and TRBJ1-3; D is perhaps TRBD1 (5 bases). Germline V gene sequence: CDR1 DFQATT, CDR2 SNEGSKA (reference sequence). With 6 bases removed from V and 2 bases from J, the gap between germline ends came to 5 bases. This CDR3 contains 11 residues. DNA for the CDR3: TGCAGTGCAGGGGCTGGAAACACCATATATTTT. Translating it yields CSAGAGNTIYF.

This clone was recorded a few times. This chain joins TRBV29-1 and TRBJ1-6; 7 bases are shared with TRBD1. V lost 6 bases and J lost 8; bases outside the gene matches: 7. This CDR3 is built from 13 residues. The germline V gene has CDR1 SQVTM and CDR2 ANQGSEA. The CDR3 nucleotides are TGCAGCGTGATGACAGGGCCGGATTCACCCCTCCACTTT. It translates to CSVMTGPDSPLHF.

In its sample, this clone was seen a few times. The rearrangement links TRBV9 to TRBJ2-7; D might be TRBD1 (5 bases). The germline gives CDR1 SGDLS, CDR2 YYNGEE. The CDR3 covers 15 residues. Trimming took 4 bases from V and 0 from J, leaving 14 bases between them. Written as DNA, the CDR3 is TGTGCCAGCAGCCCTAGGGGAACGGGCTCCTACGAGCAGTACTTC. Residues: CASSPRGTGSYEQYF.

This chain uses TRBV2 with TRBJ1-2; TRBD1 might be the D (6 bases). The V end was cut by 11 bases, the J end by 3 bases, with 19 bases between. The CDR3 runs to 14 residues. From germline, CDR1 is SNHLY and CDR2 FYNNEI. DNA of the CDR3: TGTGCCCGGCGGCTGGGGGGCGCCGACTATGGCTACACCTTC. This encodes CARRLGGADYGYTF.

This rearrangement joins TRBV7-2 to TRBJ1-1, with D hard to call. The CDR3 length is 13 residues. Germline assignment: CDR1 SGHTA and CDR2 FQGNSA. Trimming removed 4 bases from V and 1 base from J, with 7 bases in between. The CDR3 bases are TGTGCCAGCAGCTCAGACCGGAACACTGAAGCTTTCTTT. It specifies CASSSDRNTEAFF.

The chain has TRBV30 and TRBJ2-5; D is perhaps TRBD2 (7 bases). Trimming took 2 bases from V and 1 from J, leaving 17 bases between them. Germline V gives CDR1 GTSNPN, CDR2 SVGIG (reference sequence). The CDR3 spans 16 residues. CDR3 bases: TGTGCCTGGAGTCCACGGGGGGCGCCCTTCCAAGAGACCCAGTACTTC. Protein sequence: CAWSPRGAPFQETQYF.

The chain has TRBV13 and TRBJ1-3; D not certain. The CDR3 sequence is 15 residues long. V was trimmed by 6 bases and J by 0 bases, leaving 12 bases between them. The germline gives CDR1 PRHDT, CDR2 FYEKMQ (reference sequence). CDR3 coding DNA: TGTGCCAGCAGTCTCACCGGCCACTCTGGAAACACCATATATTTT. The encoded protein is CASSLTGHSGNTIYF.

V gene TRBV28 combines with J gene TRBJ1-5; D possibly corresponds to TRBD1 (5 bases). CDR1 is MDHEN, CDR2 SYDVKM, per germline. The length of the CDR3 is 15 residues. The V and J ends lost 3 bases and 2 bases respectively, with 11 bases between them. CDR3 coding DNA: TGTGCCAGCAGTTTTCTGGGGGGTGGCAATCAGCCCCAGCATTTT. This codes for CASSFLGGGNQPQHF.

Worth noting for this clone: At the DNA level, this CDR3 is encoded by other sequences in the same sample as well. The chain couples TRBV7-2 to TRBJ2-3; 7 bases line up with TRBD1. Germline trimming cut 5 bases from V and 0 bases from J; bases unmatched to any gene: 2. The CDR3 has 14 amino acids. CDR1 and CDR2 from the germline V gene are SGHTA and FQGNSA. CDR3 DNA: TGTGCCAGCAGCCCGGGACAGAGCACAGATACGCAGTATTTT. Its protein product is CASSPGQSTDTQYF. Full variable domain (missing parts from reference TRBV7-2 and TRBJ2-3): GAGVSQSPSNKVTEKGKDVELRCDPISGHTALYWYRQSLGQGLEFLIYFQGNSAPDKSGLPSDRFSAERTGGSVSTLTIQRTQQEDSAVYLCASSPGQSTDTQYFGPGTRLTVL.

This clone was observed a few times. The same CDR3 is also encoded by other DNA sequences in this sample. This chain's CDR3 is CATGTGDSGYTF. The DNA of the CDR3 is TGTGCCACCGGGACAGGGGATAGCGGCTACACCTTC. The chain has TRBV15 and TRBJ1-2; 10 nucleotides match TRBD1. The CDR3 runs 12 residues. Per the germline V gene, CDR1 is LNHNV and CDR2 is YYDKDF (reference sequence). The ends lost 8 bases at V and 8 bases at J; junction bases unmatched: 5.